The 12 T cell receptor beta chains in this list originate from one sample, sequenced in a study of CD8 T cells in Susac syndrome. A quantity of about 0.5 to 1 ug RNA underwent reverse transcription using random hexamers. Each CDR3 protein gets one entry after TCRdb re-called the immunoSEQ multiplex PCR reads with MiXCR. In the table there are about 160,000 distinct CDR3 sequences, roughly 94% of which are singletons. Sequenced sample: CD4+ T cells from PBMCs. Receptors were obtained from a human donor with multiple sclerosis.

The chain combines TRBV5-4 with TRBJ2-7, with D maybe TRBD1 (6 bases). The CDR3 length is 15 residues. Germline assignment: CDR1 SGHNT and CDR2 YYREEE (reference sequence). The germline V and J ends were trimmed by 4 bases and 6 bases, with 20 bases remaining between them. CDR3 in amino acids: CASSPRGRLGGEQYF. For the CDR3, the DNA is TGTGCCAGCAGCCCCAGGGGCCGCCTCGGAGGCGAGCAGTACTTC.

V and J are TRBV11-2 and TRBJ2-2; maybe TRBD2 (6 bases). Trimming shortened V by 1 base and J by 6 bases, and 6 bases separated the two germline ends. CDR1 is SGHAT and CDR2 is FQNNGV in the germline V gene. The CDR3 is 13 residues long. In DNA, the CDR3 is TGTGCCAGCAGCTTAGGGGGGGCCGGGGAGCTGTTTTTT. Its protein is CASSLGGAGELFF. Together with reference TRBV11-2 and TRBJ2-2, the CDR3 gives the full variable domain: EAGVAQSPRYKIIEKRQSVAFWCNPISGHATLYWYQQILGQGPKLLIQFQNNGVVDDSQLPKDRFSAERLKGVDSTLKIQPAKLEDSAVYLCASSLGGAGELFFGEGSRLTVL.

The chain carries TRBV6-2 or TRBV6-3 and TRBJ2-3; the D call may be TRBD1 or TRBD2 (5 bases each). The germline gives CDR1 MNHEY, CDR2 SVGEGT. Deletions cut 3 bases from V and 6 bases from J, with 16 bases between. The CDR3 sequence is 15 residues long. In DNA form, the CDR3 reads TGTGCCAGCAGTTATCGGAGAGGGGACCCCGATACGCAGTATTTT. It specifies CASSYRRGDPDTQYF.

Here the CDR3 DNA reads TGTGCCAGCAGTAAACAGGAGTATGGCTACACCTTC. Encoded protein: CASSKQEYGYTF. The V call is TRBV6-6, the J call TRBJ1-2; TRBD1 might be the D (5 bases). Germline V CDR1 and CDR2: MNHNY, SVGAGI (reference sequence). The V end lost 5 bases, the J end lost 5 bases, and 9 bases lay between the germline ends. The CDR3 is 12 residues long.

The chain's CDR3 is CASSLNGGMTNEKLFF. The CDR3 DNA sequence: TGTGCCAGCAGCTTAAACGGGGGCATGACTAATGAAAAACTGTTTTTT. V is TRBV7-6 and J is TRBJ1-4, with TRBD1 as a possible D gene (6 bases). This CDR3 contains 16 residues. In germline, CDR1 is SGHVS, CDR2 FNYEAQ. V was shortened by 2 bases and J by 2 bases, with 12 bases between the two germline ends.

The gene calls are TRBV7-6 and TRBJ1-1; 8 nucleotides align to TRBD1. CDR1 is SGHVS and CDR2 is FNYEAQ in the germline V gene. The trim removed 5 bases at V and 10 bases at J, leaving 3 bases unmatched. The CDR3 length is 11 residues. CDR3 sequence (DNA): TGTGCCAGCAGCGACAGGGGTGCAGCTTTCTTT. This translates into CASSDRGAAFF.

The gene calls are TRBV9 and TRBJ1-1, with D unclear. Germline CDR1 and CDR2: SGDLS and YYNGEE. The V end lost 0 bases, the J end lost 3 bases, and 9 bases lay between the germline ends. There are 14 residues in the CDR3. Here the CDR3 reads CASSVVGWDTEAFF. The CDR3 DNA reads TGTGCCAGCAGCGTAGTGGGGTGGGACACTGAAGCTTTCTTT.

The rearrangement joins TRBV29-1 to TRBJ1-5; possible D gene TRBD1, 6 bases. Deletions cut 4 bases from V and 5 bases from J, with 9 bases between. In germline, CDR1 is SQVTM, CDR2 ANQGSEA. This CDR3 is built from 12 residues. Here the CDR3 DNA reads TGCAGCGTTGGGGCAGGGGATCAGCCCCAGCATTTT. It yields the protein CSVGAGDQPQHF.

The chain links TRBV29-1 to TRBJ2-7; D is uncertain. Germline V lookup: CDR1 SQVTM, CDR2 ANQGSEA. V lost 6 bases to trimming and J lost 5 bases, with 14 bases between them. The CDR3 runs to 12 residues. Here the CDR3 reads CSVGFWGDEQYF. For the CDR3, the DNA is TGCAGCGTCGGGTTCTGGGGTGACGAGCAGTACTTC.

The CDR3 reads CASSLGVTSGSFINEQFF. The DNA for the CDR3 is TGCGCCAGCAGCTTGGGTGTGACTAGCGGGAGTTTTATAAATGAGCAGTTCTTC. The genes are TRBV5-1 and TRBJ2-1; TRBD2 matches at 12 bases. There are 18 residues in the CDR3. In germline, CDR1 is SGHRS, CDR2 YFSETQ. J was trimmed by 7 bases and V by 0 bases; bases with no gene match: 11.

V gene TRBV3-1 combines with J gene TRBJ2-1, with 15 bases aligning to TRBD2. J gave up 7 bases and V 3 bases, and 1 base lay outside the gene matches. Germline CDR1 is LGHDT and CDR2 is YNNKEL (reference sequence). The length of the CDR3 is 15 residues. The CDR3 loop reads CASSHGTSGRNEQFF. CDR3 sequence (DNA): TGTGCCAGCAGCCATGGGACTAGCGGGAGGAATGAGCAGTTCTTC.

The DNA of the CDR3 is TGTGCCTGGAGTGGACAGGGTGATCAGCCCCAGCATTTT. Amino acid sequence: CAWSGQGDQPQHF. The chain links TRBV30 to TRBJ1-5; 7 positions agree with TRBD1. The CDR3 runs 13 residues. Germline V gene sequence: CDR1 GTSNPN, CDR2 SVGIG (reference sequence). Trimming at V came to 1 base and at J to 5 bases, leaving 2 bases not matched to a gene.